The table lists the clone carrying this T cell receptor beta chain with a few counts. From the PCR reads, TCRdb called clonotypes with MiXCR, one entry per CDR3 protein. The sample yields about 11,000 distinct CDR3 sequences, approximately 50% seen once. The data originate from a study of CD4 and CD8 cells across lung adenocarcinoma regions. The patients had localized lung adenocarcinoma, a non-small cell subtype. This TCR came from a male donor with lung adenocarcinoma. The CD4 and CD8 labels of this study may be unreliable. Source material: CD8+ T cells from the margin of a lung tumor.

The CDR3 sequence is CASSSRWWEGLGDTQYF. The CDR3 DNA reads as TGTGCCAGCAGTTCCCGGTGGTGGGAGGGCCTAGGAGATACGCAGTATTTT. The J gene is TRBJ2-3, the V gene TRBV27; 7 positions match TRBD2. The germline gives CDR1 MNHEY, CDR2 SMNVEV (reference sequence). The CDR3 spans 17 residues. V trimming: 4 bases; J trimming: 5 bases; junction bases outside the gene matches: 15.